The clone carrying this T cell receptor beta chain was observed once. Its antigen remains unidentified. The data were taken from a study of T cell responses to AZD1222 COVID-19 vaccine. This CDR3 has 19 residues. Germline-derived CDR1 and CDR2 are SGHVS and FNYEAQ. Trimming took 1 base from V and 6 from J; bases not matched to a gene: 19. Study-wide results and caveats: Rises in breadth and depth of Spike-specific TCRs came after two AZD1222 doses. Donors skewed white British and female; clonal diversity was possibly underestimated.

Libraries were prepared by immunoSEQ multiplex PCR; TCRdb keeps only in-frame clonotypes and omits some of them. The sample lists about 130,000 clones, about 92% occurring once. The chain recombines TRBV7-6 with TRBJ2-7; 9 bases map to TRBD2. The receptor comes from an adult in good health. The material was peripheral blood, obtained on day 0 of MenACWY control vaccination. CDR3 in amino acids: CASSLVIAGGPGGTSEQYF. CDR3 sequence (DNA): TGTGCCAGCAGCTTAGTCATTGCGGGAGGGCCAGGGGGGACTAGCGAGCAGTACTTC.